This T cell receptor (beta chain) was observed in a study of a mutant IDH1 vaccine in newly diagnosed glioma. Time point denoted: week 5, during vaccination. Every vaccination contained 300 ug of the mutant IDH1 20-mer peptide and was paired with topical imiquimod. Some clones are missing from TCRdb's copy, which holds only in-frame ones; the method was immunoSEQ multiplex PCR. The top ten clones hold around 7.4% of a sample with tens of thousands of clones, roughly four fifths of them seen once. CDR1 and CDR2 (germline): MNHNS, SASEGT. The CDR3 length is 15 residues. V dropped 5 bases and J dropped 4 bases, with 15 bases sitting between them. A note on this clone: Its antigen is not known.

This sequence joins TRBV6-1 and TRBJ1-5, with a weak D call TRBD1 (6 bases). The sample in question was PBMCs, obtained from a glioma patient whose treatment included an IDH1 peptide vaccine. The receptor was isolated from a woman between 45 and 65 years old with glioma. The CDR3: CASSQDGQTNQPQHF. The CDR3 nucleotides read TGTGCCAGCAGTCAGGACGGACAGACAAATCAGCCCCAGCATTTT.